This T cell receptor (beta chain) stems from a study of cytomegalovirus exposure and HLA in healthy donors. V was clipped by 4 bases and J by 7 bases; unmatched bases: 10. The germline gives CDR1 SGHTA, CDR2 FQGTGA. The CDR3 has 16 amino acids. The PCR employed 60 Vbeta primers together with 13 Jbeta primers. Data came from immunoSEQ multiplex PCR; TCRdb stores just in-frame clones and leaves some out. This table has around 200,000 clones, around 86% appearing once. This receptor was taken from a woman in her forties in good health and CMV-seronegative. Sequences were obtained from PBMCs. The chain combines TRBV7-3 with TRBJ2-2, with TRBD1 matching over 9 bases. The CDR3 DNA reads TGTGCCAGCAGCTCGCTGATGACAGGGGGTCACGGGGAGCTGTTTTTT. This gives the protein CASSSLMTGGHGELFF.